This TCR beta chain was identified in a study of blood T cell repertoires in COVID-19. The overall study: Samples came from the United States, Italy and Spain, spanning acute and convalescent COVID-19. T cells, B-cell-depleted T cells, or PBMCs provided the cDNA or gDNA that served as material.

After removal of 5 bases from V and 4 bases from J, the junction contained 13 bases not matched to a gene. The CDR3 loop spans 16 amino acids. Germline CDR1 reads MNHEY; CDR2 reads SMNVEV (reference sequence). The count of this clone is one. In the source study's methods: Nucleated cell number was recorded as an estimate derived from reference gene primer amplification. Profiled with immunoSEQ multiplex PCR; TCRdb holds only in-frame clones, not every one. The D gene and trimming were derived from the DNA, and the V and J assignments and clone size from that table. The sample yields about 260,000 clones, around 84% seen once.

The sample was peripheral blood. This receptor was identified in a man in his sixties with acute or convalescent COVID-19. The chain has TRBV27 and TRBJ2-7; 8 positions agree with TRBD1. CDR3 sequence: CASSPHPGTGRYEQYF. The DNA of the CDR3 is TGTGCCAGCAGTCCACACCCCGGGACAGGCCGTTACGAGCAGTACTTC.